This entry is about one T cell receptor beta chain. Its antigen is as yet unknown. This record comes from a study of shared clonotypes between healthy human individuals. Turning to the study itself: Each donor's CD4 naive and CD4 memory cells filled three plates apiece, CD8 naive two, and CD8 memory one. Study-wide points: Clonotype sharing among the donors was expected to vary with sequencing depth.

When replicate PCRs were run on sorted subsets, they used 200 to 250 ng DNA, around 33,000 T cell genomes. Assay: immunoSEQ multiplex PCR; the TCRdb copy retains only in-frame clones and omits some. Seen here are around 1.9 million clones, roughly 91% observed once, and the top ten hold around 1.7%. After removal of 1 base from V and 7 bases from J, the junction contained 11 bases not matched to a gene. The CDR3 runs 19 residues. Germline assignment: CDR1 SGHVS and CDR2 FNYEAQ. CD45RO-negative CD8 cells positively selected for CCR7 made up the naive population, which excluded terminally differentiated effector memory CD45RA+ cells. All of the donors resided in Nashville, Tennessee, and each was a Caucasian adult.

The specimen sequenced was naive CD8+ T cells from PBMCs. The TCR was taken from a young man in good health. Some clones in this sample may be carry-over from other donors' samples. The V call is TRBV7-6, the J call TRBJ2-2; the match to TRBD2 covers 14 bases. CDR3 sequence (DNA): TGTGCCAGCAGCTTAGAGACTAGCGGGAGGGCCTTATTCGGCGGGGAGCTGTTTTTT. Translating it yields CASSLETSGRALFGGELFF.